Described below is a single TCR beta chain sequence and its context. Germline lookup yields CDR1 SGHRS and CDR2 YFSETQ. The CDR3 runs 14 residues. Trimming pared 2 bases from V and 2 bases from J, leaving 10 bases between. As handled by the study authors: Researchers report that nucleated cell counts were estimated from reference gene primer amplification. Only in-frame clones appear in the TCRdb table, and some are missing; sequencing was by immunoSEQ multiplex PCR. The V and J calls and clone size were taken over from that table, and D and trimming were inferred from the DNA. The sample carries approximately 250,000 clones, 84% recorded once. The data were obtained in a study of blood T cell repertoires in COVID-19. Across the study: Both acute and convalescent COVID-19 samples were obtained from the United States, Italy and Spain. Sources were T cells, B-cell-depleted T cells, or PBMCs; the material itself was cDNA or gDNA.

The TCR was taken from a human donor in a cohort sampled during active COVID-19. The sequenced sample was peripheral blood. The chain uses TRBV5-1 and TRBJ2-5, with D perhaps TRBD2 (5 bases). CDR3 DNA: TGCGCCAGCAGCTTCCCGGACTTACAAGAGACCCAGTACTTC. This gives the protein CASSFPDLQETQYF.